This record looks at one T cell receptor (beta chain) sequence and its context. The assay was immunoSEQ multiplex PCR, and TCRdb's table has in-frame clones only and misses some. The sample lists roughly 100,000 clones, 82% occurring once. The sample originates from a study of radiotherapy plus CTLA-4 blockade in lung cancer. This CDR3 comprises 13 residues. The V gene end was trimmed by 6 bases and the J gene end by 4 bases; junction bases not matched to a gene: 5. CDR1 and CDR2 (germline): SQVTM, ANQGSEA. This material consisted of peripheral blood, taken from a patient treated with radiotherapy plus ipilimumab. This TCR was sampled from a human donor with non-small cell lung cancer who had a partial response to radiotherapy plus ipilimumab. The V gene is TRBV29-1, the J gene TRBJ1-5, with 8 bases aligning to TRBD1. Here the CDR3 DNA reads TGCAGCGTCCAGGGACAGGTAAATCAGCCCCAGCATTTT. Protein product: CSVQGQVNQPQHF.